Listed here are 13 T cell receptor beta chains from one sample, sequenced in a study of CD8 T cells in Susac syndrome. RNA was extracted with the RNeasy kit, and a quantity of roughly 0.45 to 1 ug was reverse transcribed using random hexamers. TCRdb used MiXCR to reprocess the immunoSEQ multiplex PCR reads, holding one entry per CDR3 protein. The sample consists of 50,000 to 55,000 distinct CDR3 sequences, 85% to 95% of them appearing once. The sample consisted of CD8+ T cells from PBMCs. Every receptor here comes from a human donor with Susac syndrome.

This sequence joins TRBV20-1 and TRBJ2-1; D is unclear. With 3 bases removed from V and 6 bases from J, the gap between germline ends came to 18 bases. Germline values: CDR1 DFQATT, CDR2 SNEGSKA (reference sequence). The CDR3 has 15 residues. CDR3 in DNA: TGCAGTGCTAGTCTCACCGCATTGATTAGCAATGAGCAGTTCTTC. Translated: CSASLTALISNEQFF.

The chain carries TRBV20-1 and TRBJ1-2; D call uncertain. Trimming removed 1 base from V and 1 base from J, with 7 bases in between. There are 13 residues in the CDR3. CDR1 DFQATT and CDR2 SNEGSKA come from the germline V gene (reference sequence). The CDR3 nucleotides are TGCAGTGCTAGAGTTGGGGTTAACTATGGCTACACCTTC. It is translated as CSARVGVNYGYTF.

V gene TRBV24-1 combines with J gene TRBJ2-3; D is unresolved. The CDR3 runs 8 residues. Deletions cut 10 bases from V and 5 bases from J, with 0 bases between. From germline, CDR1 is KGHDR and CDR2 SFDVKD. The CDR3 loop reads CATDTQYF. CDR3 DNA sequence: TGTGCCACAGATACGCAGTATTTT.

The chain's CDR3 is CASSPTGGHDEQYF. Here the CDR3 DNA reads TGTGCCAGCAGTCCGACGGGGGGGCATGACGAGCAGTACTTC. The genes are TRBV27 and TRBJ2-7; 8 bases are a match to TRBD2. Germline CDR1 MNHEY, CDR2 SMNVEV (reference sequence). The CDR3 covers 14 residues. The junction had 8 bases not matched to a gene; V was cut back by 5 bases and J by 5 bases.

The chain combines TRBV4-3 with TRBJ2-1; TRBD2 matches 8 bases. Germline values: CDR1 LGHNA, CDR2 YSLEER. The CDR3 extends over 14 amino acids. Trimming cost V 4 bases and J 3 bases; bases outside gene matches: 2. The chain's CDR3 is CASSPGTSYNEQFF. The DNA for the CDR3 is TGCGCCAGCAGCCCCGGGACTAGCTACAATGAGCAGTTCTTC.

The chain employs TRBV7-9 and TRBJ2-4; D unclear. Deletions cut 1 base from V and 7 bases from J, with 14 bases between. CDR1 SEHNR and CDR2 FQNEAQ come from the germline V gene (reference sequence). This CDR3 has 15 residues. The CDR3 DNA reads TGTGCCAGCAGCTTAGGCCCGGCGGATATGAACATTCAGTACTTC. As protein: CASSLGPADMNIQYF. The entire variable domain, with the rest obtained from reference TRBV7-9 and TRBJ2-4, is as follows: DTGVSQNPRHKITKRGQNVTFRCDPISEHNRLYWYRQTLGQGPEFLTYFQNEAQLEKSRLLSDRFSAERPKGSFSTLEIQRTEQGDSAMYLCASSLGPADMNIQYFGAGTRLSVL.

The CDR3 reads CASSITGPRGGYTF. The CDR3 DNA sequence: TGTGCCAGCAGCATCACCGGGCCGAGAGGAGGCTACACCTTC. The chain links TRBV12-3 or TRBV12-4 to TRBJ1-2; D gene ambiguous. V lost 6 bases to trimming and J lost 8 bases, with 19 bases between them. The CDR3 has 14 residues.

This rearrangement joins TRBV20-1 to TRBJ2-5; no firm D call. With 6 bases removed from V and 5 bases from J, the gap between germline ends came to 13 bases. The CDR3 runs 12 residues. Germline CDR1 and CDR2: DFQATT and SNEGSKA (reference sequence). The CDR3 spells CSAPGYWETQYF. In DNA, the CDR3 is TGCAGTGCCCCTGGCTATTGGGAGACCCAGTACTTC.

J is TRBJ1-2 and V is TRBV29-1, with D possibly matching TRBD1 (6 bases). Per germline, CDR1 SQVTM and CDR2 ANQGSEA. V was clipped by 1 base and J by 4 bases, with 7 bases between them. This CDR3 region has 12 residues. The CDR3 DNA is TGCAGCGTTGAAGGGACAGCCTATGGCTACACCTTC. Residues: CSVEGTAYGYTF.

The chain has TRBV5-4 and TRBJ1-5; TRBD1 agrees at 7 bases. Losses at the gene ends were 0 bases for V and 5 bases for J; bases not matched to a gene: 2. The germline V gene has CDR1 SGHNT and CDR2 YYREEE (reference sequence). There are 14 residues in the CDR3. CDR3 bases: TGTGCCAGCAGCTTGGACAGGGGATATCAGCCCCAGCATTTT. This codes for CASSLDRGYQPQHF.

In this sample, this clonotype turned up once. The chain uses TRBV12-3 or TRBV12-4 and TRBJ2-1, with 13 nucleotides matching TRBD2. The trim removed 6 bases at V and 10 bases at J, leaving 6 bases unmatched. This CDR3 has 14 residues. The CDR3 loop reads CASSGTSGVKEQFF. As DNA, the CDR3 is TGTGCCAGCAGCGGGACTAGCGGGGTGAAAGAGCAGTTCTTC.

This chain links TRBV20-1 with TRBJ2-5; maybe TRBD2 (6 bases). V was trimmed by 5 bases and J by 3 bases, leaving 13 bases between them. The CDR3 has 13 residues. CDR1 and CDR2 from the germline V gene are DFQATT and SNEGSKA (reference sequence). The CDR3 sequence is CSADGGRKETQYF. The CDR3 nucleotides are TGCAGTGCTGACGGGGGACGTAAAGAGACCCAGTACTTC.

This chain's CDR3 is CASSPRENTEAFF. The CDR3 DNA reads TGCGCCAGCAGCCCACGGGAGAACACTGAAGCTTTCTTT. This chain links TRBV4-1 with TRBJ1-1; the D is unclear. Trimming stripped 4 bases from V and 1 base from J, with 7 bases between. CDR3 length: 13 residues. Per germline, CDR1 MGHRA and CDR2 YSYEKL.